This T cell receptor (beta chain) was profiled in a study of T cells in Graves' hyperthyroidism and ophthalmopathy. Study-level background: Initial diagnosis, before any treatment, was when peripheral blood was collected.

This clonotype was detected ten times or more. The TCR beta CDR3 regions underwent amplification using RNA transcripts as the source. An initial round of RT-PCR targeting the TCR CDR3 relied on the HTBI primer set. TCRdb processed the multiplex PCR reads anew with MiXCR; each CDR3 protein has one entry. Among nearly 600,000 distinct CDR3 sequences listed, approximately 13% were seen once. Blood was sampled at initial diagnosis of hyperthyroidism, prior to onset of any ophthalmopathy symptoms. PBMCs were collected from an approximately 9 ml volume of fresh peripheral blood. The V and J ends lost 6 bases and 2 bases respectively, with 17 bases between them. Per germline, CDR1 MDHEN and CDR2 SYDVKM. The CDR3 is 16 amino acids.

The sequenced sample consisted of blood. The sequence was collected from a woman between 25 and 40 years old with Graves' hyperthyroidism that later progressed to Graves' ophthalmopathy. The chain employs TRBV28 and TRBJ1-5; no clear D. The CDR3 nucleotides read TGTGCCAGCAGGAGCCAGAGGGTTGTTGGCAATCAGCCCCAGCATTTT. It codes for CASRSQRVVGNQPQHF.